The T cell receptor (beta chain) described here comes from a study of shared clonotypes between healthy human individuals. TCRdb's copy holds only in-frame clones and misses some; the assay was immunoSEQ multiplex PCR. The sample lists a few million clones, 93% occurring once. Germline V gives CDR1 SGHRS, CDR2 YFSETQ. CDR3 length: 14 amino acids. The ends were cut back, 3 bases at V and 3 bases at J, with 11 bases in the middle. This TCR came from a man aged 18 to 35 in good health. Some clones in this sample may be carry-over from other donors' samples. J is TRBJ2-3 and V is TRBV5-1, with a tentative D call TRBD1 (6 bases). Sequencing was done on a sample of naive CD4+ T cells from PBMCs. The subset denotes: CD45RA+ positively selected. CDR3 DNA: TGCGCCAGCAGCTCGACAGGTTTGACAGATACGCAGTATTTT. This codes for CASSSTGLTDTQYF.